What follows describes a single TCR beta chain. Its matching antigen is unknown. An end of the junction differs from the germline gene, which may be a read error. The sequenced fragment ends 3 residues before the CDR3 boundary, so the rest is inferred from the germline J gene. The same CDR3 can be traced to other DNA sequences in this sample. This record comes from a study of T cells in women clearing cervical HPV infection. Study background: Case blood drawn at lesion detection; control blood after infection cleared. Study observations and caveats: A classifier using richness and V gene abundances reached an AUC of about 0.83.

Method: immunoSEQ multiplex PCR; TCRdb's copy keeps in-frame clones and lacks some. Its listing shows approximately 34,000 clones. Germline-derived CDR1 and CDR2 are LNHDA and SQIVND (reference sequence). This CDR3 has 13 amino acids. This receptor was obtained from a woman between 18 and 69 years old with a cervical HPV16 infection that either progressed to CIN3+ or cleared (not recorded which). The sequenced sample consisted of blood buffy coat. The rearrangement joins TRBV19 to TRBJ1-3, with a weak D call TRBD1 (6 bases). CDR3 sequence: CASTRTAGNTIYF. The CDR3 DNA, read in part, is TGTGCCAGTACCCGGACAGCTGGAAACACA.